Listed here are 3 T cell receptor beta chains from one sample, sequenced in a study of Graves' ophthalmopathy and Graves' hyperthyroidism. Transcripts of RNA were the source for amplifying TCR beta CDR3 regions. Second-round multiplex PCR followed a first-round RT-PCR using HTBI primers. TCRdb called the multiplex PCR reads again in MiXCR, with one record for every CDR3 protein. The table shows over a million distinct CDR3 sequences, with about two fifths occurring only once. The sequencing input was peripheral blood or thyroid tissue (not recorded which). These receptors were taken from an adult man with Graves' hyperthyroidism.

The CDR3 nucleotides are TGTGCCAGCAGTTCCGACCCAGGATTCTACGAGCAGTACTTC. It is translated as CASSSDPGFYEQYF. The rearrangement joins TRBV6-2 or TRBV6-3 to TRBJ2-7; D not certain. The germline V and J ends were trimmed by 4 bases and 3 bases, with 13 bases remaining between them. CDR3 length: 14 residues. Germline V CDR1 and CDR2: MNHEY, SVGEGT.

The chain joins TRBV7-9 to TRBJ2-3; perhaps TRBD2 as D (6 bases). V was trimmed by 2 bases and J by 2 bases, leaving 20 bases between them. This CDR3 has 18 amino acids. Germline V gene sequence: CDR1 SEHNR, CDR2 FQNEAQ (reference sequence). DNA for the CDR3: TGTGCCAGCAGCTTACCCCTCTTCTTAGCGGAAAACACAGATACGCAGTATTTT. It translates to CASSLPLFLAENTDTQYF. Looking up the rest from reference TRBV7-9 and TRBJ2-3 gives the full variable domain: DTGVSQNPRHKITKRGQNVTFRCDPISEHNRLYWYRQTLGQGPEFLTYFQNEAQLEKSRLLSDRFSAERPKGSFSTLEIQRTEQGDSAMYLCASSLPLFLAENTDTQYFGPGTRLTVL.

The chain is built from TRBV5-1 and TRBJ2-5, with D maybe TRBD2 (5 bases). V was pared by 0 bases and J by 2 bases, with 17 bases between. The CDR3 sequence is 17 residues long. From germline, CDR1 is SGHRS and CDR2 YFSETQ. CDR3 residues: CASSLAGNLRTQETQYF. For the CDR3, the DNA is TGCGCCAGCAGCTTGGCCGGGAACTTACGGACGCAAGAGACCCAGTACTTC.